These 21 T cell receptor beta chains originate from one sample sequenced in a study of T cells in Graves' hyperthyroidism and ophthalmopathy. RNA transcripts were the template for amplifying TCR beta CDR3 regions. During a first-round RT-PCR of the TCR CDR3, the HTBI primer set was used. TCRdb used MiXCR to reprocess the multiplex PCR reads, holding one entry per CDR3 protein. The sample consists of around 500,000 distinct CDR3 sequences, around 13% of them appearing once. The source material was blood. The receptors stem from a middle-aged woman with Graves' hyperthyroidism.

The chain recombines TRBV20-1 with TRBJ2-1; the match to TRBD2 covers 7 bases. Germline trimming cut 0 bases from V and 1 base from J; bases unmatched to any gene: 6. The CDR3 totals 16 residues. Germline CDR1 is DFQATT and CDR2 is SNEGSKA (reference sequence). CDR3 DNA: TGCAGTGCTAGAGATACTGGGGGGGGATCCTACAATGAGCAGTTCTTC. This encodes CSARDTGGGSYNEQFF.

The chain carries TRBV7-2 and TRBJ2-3; the match to TRBD2 covers 15 bases. The trim removed 5 bases at V and 3 bases at J, leaving 3 bases unmatched. CDR1 SGHTA and CDR2 FQGNSA come from the germline V gene. The length of the CDR3 is 16 residues. The DNA of the CDR3 is TGTGCCAGCAGCGCGGGGACTAGCGGGAGGACAGATACGCAGTATTTT. Its protein product is CASSAGTSGRTDTQYF.

This clonotype was recorded at least ten times. The chain carries TRBV7-2 and TRBJ2-1; 9 bases agree with TRBD2. Germline V lookup: CDR1 SGHTA, CDR2 FQGNSA. V lost 1 base, J lost 6 bases, and 1 base stayed unmatched. CDR3 length: 14 amino acids. The CDR3 sequence: CASSLVLAGNEQFF. The CDR3 DNA reads TGTGCCAGCAGCTTAGTACTAGCGGGCAATGAGCAGTTCTTC.

This clonotype was seen a handful of times. The chain is built from TRBV10-3 and TRBJ1-3; no firm D call. CDR1 is ENHRY, CDR2 SYGVKD, per germline. Trimming shortened V by 2 bases and J by 1 base, and 6 bases separated the two germline ends. The CDR3 consists of 14 residues. CDR3 protein: CAISEAGSGNTIYF. Written as DNA, the CDR3 is TGTGCCATCAGTGAGGCTGGGTCTGGAAACACCATATATTTT.

Ten or more counts support this clonotype. The CDR3: CASSLIPGQISGNTIYF. The CDR3 DNA sequence: TGCGCCAGCAGCTTAATTCCGGGACAGATCTCTGGAAACACCATATATTTT. The genes are TRBV5-1 and TRBJ1-3, with 7 nucleotides matching TRBD1. V lost 2 bases to trimming and J lost 0 bases; unmatched junction nucleotides: 8. Germline lookup yields CDR1 SGHRS and CDR2 YFSETQ. The CDR3 has 17 amino acids.

V and J are TRBV11-2 and TRBJ2-1, with 7 nucleotides matching TRBD2. CDR3 length equals 16 residues. The junction had 12 bases not matched to a gene; V was cut back by 7 bases and J by 3 bases. Germline V gene data show CDR1 as SGHAT and CDR2 as FQNNGV. The CDR3 here is CASTKGAGDIYNEQFF. CDR3 DNA sequence: TGTGCCAGCACAAAAGGGGCGGGAGACATCTACAATGAGCAGTTCTTC.

This clonotype showed up many times. CDR3: CASSSGLAGVLYNEQFF. CDR3 coding DNA: TGTGCCAGCAGCTCGGGACTAGCGGGAGTTTTATACAATGAGCAGTTCTTC. The chain employs TRBV11-2 and TRBJ2-1, with TRBD2 identical over 14 bases. CDR1 SGHAT and CDR2 FQNNGV come from the germline V gene. The CDR3 extends over 17 amino acids. The V gene end was trimmed by 4 bases and the J gene end by 4 bases; junction bases not matched to a gene: 6.

The J gene is TRBJ2-7, the V gene TRBV6-1; TRBD1 agrees at 7 bases. Trimming removed 5 bases from V and 2 bases from J; junction bases left unmatched: 3. The CDR3 extends over 13 amino acids. Germline CDR1 reads MNHNS; CDR2 reads SASEGT. The CDR3 sequence: CASSTDRTYEQYF. As DNA, the CDR3 is TGTGCCAGCAGTACGGACAGGACCTACGAGCAGTACTTC.

This clonotype was seen many times. The chain employs TRBV5-1 and TRBJ2-3; D tentatively reads TRBD1 or TRBD2 (5 bases each). The CDR3 has 16 amino acids. Germline CDR1 and CDR2: SGHRS and YFSETQ. The V and J ends lost 3 bases and 2 bases respectively, with 16 bases between them. The CDR3 here is CASSSALGTVTDTQYF. The CDR3 coding sequence is TGCGCCAGCAGCTCGGCCCTAGGGACGGTCACAGATACGCAGTATTTT. Full variable domain (remainder filled in from reference TRBV5-1 and TRBJ2-3): KAGVTQTPRYLIKTRGQQVTLSCSPISGHRSVSWYQQTPGQGLQFLFEYFSETQRNKGNFPGRFSGRQFSNSRSEMNVSTLELGDSALYLCASSSALGTVTDTQYFGPGTRLTVL.

This clonotype was recorded at least ten times. This rearrangement joins TRBV6-1 to TRBJ2-5; D possibly corresponds to TRBD2 (6 bases). Looked up from germline, CDR1 is MNHNS and CDR2 is SASEGT. The CDR3 has 15 amino acids. The V end was cut by 5 bases, the J end by 1 base, with 14 bases between. CDR3 protein: CASSSNGGAQETQYF. CDR3 nucleotide sequence: TGTGCCAGCAGTTCCAATGGCGGGGCCCAAGAGACCCAGTACTTC.

This clonotype was recorded many times. The chain employs TRBV28 and TRBJ1-1; tentatively, D is TRBD1 (5 bases). The length of the CDR3 is 14 residues. The V gene's germline CDR1 is MDHEN and CDR2 SYDVKM. V shed 10 bases and J shed 6 bases, with 21 bases lying between them. The CDR3 reads CATLGRMERAEAFF. DNA of the CDR3: TGTGCCACCTTGGGACGGATGGAGAGGGCTGAAGCTTTCTTT.

This clonotype was observed many times. The chain employs TRBV20-1 and TRBJ2-5; TRBD2 aligns across 7 bases. The J segment lost 3 bases and the V segment lost 0 bases, leaving 10 bases of the junction unmatched. Per the germline V gene, CDR1 is DFQATT and CDR2 is SNEGSKA (reference sequence). The CDR3 sequence is 16 residues long. The CDR3 reads CSARDLTGRTEETQYF. The CDR3 DNA is TGCAGTGCTAGAGATCTCACCGGGAGGACCGAAGAGACCCAGTACTTC.

In this sample, this clonotype turned up many times. The chain is built from TRBV12-3 or TRBV12-4 and TRBJ1-1; D remains ambiguous. The germline V and J ends were trimmed by 6 bases and 0 bases, with 11 bases remaining between them. This CDR3 contains 14 residues. The CDR3 nucleotides read TGTGCCAGCAGCTTTGGCCAGTTGAACACTGAAGCTTTCTTT. This translates into CASSFGQLNTEAFF.

This clonotype showed up many times. This chain joins TRBV5-1 and TRBJ2-2; 8 nucleotides line up with TRBD2. The germline gives CDR1 SGHRS, CDR2 YFSETQ. J was trimmed by 5 bases and V by 4 bases; bases with no gene match: 7. The CDR3 extends over 15 amino acids. In DNA, the CDR3 is TGCGCCAGCAGCCGGGAGGTAGCGGGGACCGGGGAGCTGTTTTTT. Translating it yields CASSREVAGTGELFF. The complete variable domain, with remaining parts taken from reference TRBV5-1 and TRBJ2-2, reads KAGVTQTPRYLIKTRGQQVTLSCSPISGHRSVSWYQQTPGQGLQFLFEYFSETQRNKGNFPGRFSGRQFSNSRSEMNVSTLELGDSALYLCASSREVAGTGELFFGEGSRLTVL.

J is TRBJ2-5 and V is TRBV10-3; 8 nucleotides agree with TRBD2. From germline, CDR1 is ENHRY and CDR2 SYGVKD. V gave up 5 bases and J gave up 2 bases; unmatched junction bases: 7. The CDR3 runs 15 residues. The CDR3 DNA follows: TGTGCCATCAGTTCACCTAGCGGGCCTCAAGAGACCCAGTACTTC. Its translation is CAISSPSGPQETQYF.

This chain uses TRBV18 with TRBJ2-7; D is unclear. Germline V lookup: CDR1 KGHSH, CDR2 LQKENI. This CDR3 region has 15 residues. V lost 0 bases to trimming and J lost 2 bases, with 11 bases between them. CDR3 loop: CASSPPSDGTYEQYF. The CDR3 DNA reads as TGTGCCAGCTCACCACCTTCGGACGGTACCTACGAGCAGTACTTC.

This clonotype was seen at least ten times. The chain joins TRBV30 to TRBJ2-7; 8 bases agree with TRBD1. The germline V gene has CDR1 GTSNPN and CDR2 SVGIG (reference sequence). The CDR3 is made up of 11 amino acids. The V and J ends lost 6 bases and 4 bases, in that order; junction bases with no gene match: 2. Here the CDR3 reads CACTGGYEQYF. CDR3 in DNA: TGTGCCTGTACAGGGGGTTACGAGCAGTACTTC.

This clonotype was seen many times. The rearrangement uses TRBV20-1 and TRBJ2-1; TRBD2 matches 8 bases. The CDR3 consists of 15 residues. The germline CDR1 and CDR2 sequences are DFQATT and SNEGSKA (reference sequence). V gave up 2 bases and J gave up 9 bases; unmatched junction bases: 12. CDR3 sequence reads: CSARTSGPTSGEQFF. The CDR3 DNA reads TGCAGTGCTAGAACTAGCGGCCCCACCTCCGGTGAGCAGTTCTTC.

This clonotype was observed at least ten times. The CDR3 reads CSARDDSRASGRDNYEQYF. The CDR3 DNA reads as TGCAGTGCTAGAGATGATAGCCGGGCTAGCGGGAGGGACAACTACGAGCAGTACTTC. The gene calls are TRBV20-1 and TRBJ2-7; TRBD2 agrees at 12 bases. Germline CDR1 is DFQATT and CDR2 is SNEGSKA (reference sequence). This CDR3 has 19 residues. J gave up 3 bases and V 0 bases, and 15 bases lay outside the gene matches.

This clonotype was found a few times. The J gene is TRBJ2-1, the V gene TRBV27; 9 positions match TRBD2. CDR1 and CDR2 from the germline V gene are MNHEY and SMNVEV (reference sequence). The trim removed 3 bases at V and 5 bases at J, leaving 8 bases unmatched. The CDR3 spans 16 residues. The CDR3 DNA follows: TGTGCCAGCAGTTTGGATAGCGGGAGTATCCACAATGAGCAGTTCTTC. Translating it yields CASSLDSGSIHNEQFF.

This clonotype was counted many times. This chain connects TRBV28 to TRBJ2-7, with D possibly TRBD1 on 5 matching bases. Germline loops: CDR1 MDHEN, CDR2 SYDVKM. V lost 5 bases, J lost 1 base, and 9 bases lay in between. The CDR3 sequence is 13 residues long. The CDR3 nucleotides are TGTGCCAGCAGTGAGACAGCTTCCTACGAGCAGTACTTC. It specifies CASSETASYEQYF.